The next 20 T cell receptor beta chains were all read from a single sample in a study of technical replicates of blood from a few donors. Clones were read by immunoSEQ multiplex PCR, and TCRdb kept only the in-frame ones, dropping some. The repertoire consists of roughly 71,000 clones, with just under 95% occurring once and the leading ten covering 0.3% to 0.45%. Input material: T cells isolated from PBMCs. The source of these receptors is a human donor in good health.

On this clone: One junction end disagrees with the germline gene, perhaps due to a read error. The rearrangement joins TRBV15 to TRBJ2-1; 8 bases align to TRBD1. The germline V gene encodes CDR1 LNHNV and CDR2 YYDKDF (reference sequence). The CDR3 has 15 amino acids. In DNA form, the CDR3 reads TGTGCCACCAGCAGAGAAGCAGGGGGCTACGATGAGCAGTTCTTC. Residues: CATSREAGGYDEQFF.

This clone showed up just once. The V gene is TRBV4-3, the J gene TRBJ2-3, with 7 bases identical to TRBD2. Unmatched junction bases numbered 8, after V lost 0 bases and J lost 2 bases. The CDR3 is made up of 17 amino acids. CDR1 and CDR2 (germline): LGHNA, YSLEER. This CDR3 reads CASSQDGASGYTDTQYF. The CDR3 DNA reads as TGCGCCAGCAGCCAAGATGGTGCTAGCGGTTACACAGATACGCAGTATTTT.

The chain recombines TRBV28 with TRBJ1-2; 8 bases agree with TRBD1. The CDR3 length is 15 residues. Per the germline V gene, CDR1 is MDHEN and CDR2 is SYDVKM. The J segment lost 7 bases and the V segment lost 6 bases, leaving 13 bases of the junction unmatched. The CDR3: CASRRDRGFRGGYTF. The CDR3 region has the DNA TGTGCCAGCAGAAGAGACAGGGGCTTTCGAGGTGGCTACACCTTC.

The chain employs TRBV28 and TRBJ2-2, with D possibly being TRBD1 (6 bases). The V and J ends lost 1 base and 3 bases respectively, with 9 bases between them. Germline lookup yields CDR1 MDHEN and CDR2 SYDVKM. CDR3 size: 15 residues. This CDR3 reads CASSLYPGDTGELFF. The CDR3 coding sequence is TGTGCCAGCAGTTTATATCCAGGGGACACCGGGGAGCTGTTTTTT. The full variable domain, with the rest looked up from reference TRBV28 and TRBJ2-2, is DVKVTQSSRYLVKRTGEKVFLECVQDMDHENMFWYRQDPGLGLRLIYFSYDVKMKEKGDIPEGYSVSREKKERFSLILESASTNQTSMYLCASSLYPGDTGELFFGEGSRLTVL.

J is TRBJ1-5 and V is TRBV2; D unresolved. The ends were cut back, 5 bases at V and 3 bases at J, with 14 bases in the middle. CDR1 is SNHLY and CDR2 is FYNNEI in the germline V gene. The CDR3 contains 15 residues. The CDR3 here is CASSPPRTPNQPQHF. For the CDR3, the DNA is TGTGCCAGCAGTCCACCCAGGACTCCCAATCAGCCCCAGCATTTT.

V gene TRBV2 combines with J gene TRBJ2-1; 8 nucleotides align to TRBD2. J was trimmed by 1 base and V by 5 bases; bases with no gene match: 7. CDR1 and CDR2 (germline): SNHLY, FYNNEI. The CDR3 totals 16 residues. Here the CDR3 DNA reads TGTGCCAGCAGTCCAGGACTAGCCAGTTCCTACAATGAGCAGTTCTTC. Translated: CASSPGLASSYNEQFF.

The chain carries TRBV6-6 and TRBJ2-1, with TRBD2 matching 7 bases. Germline V CDR1 and CDR2: MNHNY, SVGAGI (reference sequence). CDR3 length: 15 residues. V lost 3 bases to trimming and J lost 10 bases; unmatched junction nucleotides: 12. In nucleotides, the CDR3 is TGTGCCAGCAGTTATTTTAGTAGCGGGTACAGCGAGCAGTTCTTC. Translated, it gives CASSYFSSGYSEQFF.

J is TRBJ1-6 and V is TRBV4-2; D possibly corresponds to TRBD1 (6 bases). Germline lookup yields CDR1 LGHNA and CDR2 YNFKEQ. Trimming cost V 4 bases and J 7 bases, with 11 bases left between them. The CDR3 sequence is 14 residues long. CDR3 in DNA: TGTGCCAGCAGCCCAGGACAGACAAATTCACCCCTCCACTTT. It is translated as CASSPGQTNSPLHF.

This chain connects TRBV11-2 to TRBJ2-7; 9 nucleotides agree with TRBD2. Germline V CDR1 and CDR2: SGHAT, FQNNGV. The CDR3 is 13 amino acids. The V and J ends lost 1 base and 11 bases, in that order; junction bases with no gene match: 6. The CDR3 sequence is CASSLAGSGSKYF. In DNA form, the CDR3 reads TGTGCCAGCAGCTTAGCGGGTAGCGGGAGTAAGTACTTC.

The CDR3 loop reads CASSLAPGVSNQPQHF. The CDR3 DNA reads as TGTGCCAGCAGCTTAGCGCCCGGGGTCTCCAATCAGCCCCAGCATTTT. The gene calls are TRBV7-8 and TRBJ1-5; D remains unclear. The CDR3 runs to 16 residues. The V gene lost 0 bases and the J gene lost 3 bases, with 12 bases spanning the gap. Germline V CDR1 and CDR2: SGHVS, FQNEAQ.

A single count supports this clone. This chain uses TRBV10-2 with TRBJ1-2, with D unresolved. The germline gives CDR1 WSHSY, CDR2 SAAADI. The CDR3 extends over 13 amino acids. V dropped 5 bases and J dropped 0 bases, with 7 bases sitting between them. CDR3 bases: TGCGCCAGCAGTTTTGACACTAACTATGGCTACACCTTC. As protein: CASSFDTNYGYTF.

This clone was counted only a few times. This sequence joins TRBV28 and TRBJ1-1; 7 nucleotides line up with TRBD1. The CDR3 is 15 residues long. Trimming took 5 bases from V and 4 from J; bases not matched to a gene: 10. Per the germline V gene, CDR1 is MDHEN and CDR2 is SYDVKM. DNA for the CDR3: TGTGCCAGCAGTACCCCAAGTTACAGGGGCACTGAAGCTTTCTTT. This gives the protein CASSTPSYRGTEAFF.

The chain has TRBV29-1 and TRBJ2-1, with a possible D match to TRBD2 (5 bases). In germline, CDR1 is SQVTM, CDR2 ANQGSEA. Trimming pared 5 bases from V and 7 bases from J, leaving 12 bases between. This CDR3 comprises 12 residues. In nucleotides, the CDR3 is TGCAGCGTTTATAGGGAGCCTAATGAGCAGTTCTTC. Translated, it gives CSVYREPNEQFF.

The chain links TRBV4-2 to TRBJ2-4; 10 bases agree with TRBD2. Trimming removed 2 bases from V and 0 bases from J; junction bases left unmatched: 7. The CDR3 sequence is 18 residues long. From germline, CDR1 is LGHNA and CDR2 YNFKEQ. The CDR3 loop reads CASSQNPASGRAKNIQYF. Written as DNA, the CDR3 is TGTGCCAGCAGCCAAAACCCAGCTAGCGGGAGAGCCAAAAACATTCAGTACTTC.

The rearrangement joins TRBV19 to TRBJ2-3; 8 positions match TRBD2. The CDR3 extends over 14 amino acids. V dropped 11 bases and J dropped 2; count of bases not matched to a gene: 9. Germline V gene lookup returns CDR1 LNHDA and CDR2 SQIVND (reference sequence). CDR3 region: CASTTSADTDTQYF. The CDR3 coding sequence is TGTGCCTCCACGACTAGCGCCGACACAGATACGCAGTATTTT. The full variable domain, with the rest looked up from reference TRBV19 and TRBJ2-3, is DGGITQSPKYLFRKEGQNVTLSCEQNLNHDAMYWYRQDPGQGLRLIYYSQIVNDFQKGDIAEGYSVSREKKESFPLTVTSAQKNPTAFYLCASTTSADTDTQYFGPGTRLTVL.

The chain couples TRBV9 to TRBJ2-3; 7 bases agree with TRBD1. V lost 1 base, J lost 0 bases, and 5 bases stayed unmatched. CDR3 length equals 16 residues. The germline V gene has CDR1 SGDLS and CDR2 YYNGEE. In DNA form, the CDR3 reads TGTGCCAGCAGCGTAAGTAGGGGGCGAAGCACAGATACGCAGTATTTT. Translating it yields CASSVSRGRSTDTQYF.

The chain couples TRBV6-6 to TRBJ1-1; unclear D gene. Trimming took 2 bases from V and 10 from J, leaving 8 bases between them. Germline V gene sequence: CDR1 MNHNY, CDR2 SVGAGI (reference sequence). The CDR3 covers 11 residues. The chain's CDR3 is CASSYGQIAFF. CDR3 sequence (DNA): TGTGCCAGCAGTTACGGGCAGATAGCTTTCTTT.

V gene TRBV30 combines with J gene TRBJ2-1; 7 bases map to TRBD1. CDR1 is GTSNPN and CDR2 is SVGIG in the germline V gene (reference sequence). With 5 bases clipped from V and 3 bases from J, the junction kept 1 base outside the gene matches. CDR3 length: 12 amino acids. The CDR3 loop reads CAWGQDYNEQFF. DNA for the CDR3: TGTGCCTGGGGACAGGACTACAATGAGCAGTTCTTC.

In nucleotides, the CDR3 is TGTGCCAGCAGTGAACCACCGGGAGGTGAAGCTTTCTTT. This gives the protein CASSEPPGGEAFF. The gene calls are TRBV25-1 and TRBJ1-1; no reliable D call. Germline V CDR1 and CDR2: MGHDK, SYGVNS. V lost 2 bases, J lost 7 bases, and 11 bases lay in between. This CDR3 is 13 amino acids long.

This clone came up once. The V call is TRBV5-4, the J call TRBJ2-7, with a possible D match to TRBD2 (6 bases). The CDR3 covers 15 residues. Trimming removed 4 bases from V and 4 bases from J, with 18 bases in between. In germline, CDR1 is SGHNT, CDR2 YYREEE (reference sequence). CDR3 sequence: CASSEGTGGPYEQYF. The CDR3 DNA reads TGTGCCAGCAGCGAAGGGACTGGGGGACCATACGAGCAGTACTTC.